This T cell receptor (beta chain) appears in the sequencing data of a study of cytomegalovirus exposure and HLA in healthy donors. V was cut by 4 bases and J by 6 bases, with 11 bases left in between. CDR3 length equals 12 residues. CDR1 is SGHDT and CDR2 is YYEEEE in the germline V gene. Study findings and constraints: Previous analysis showed most TCR beta V segments were productive about 87% or about 30% of the time. Presence/absence analyses rested on an assumption that sequencing depth was roughly uniform across donors. Later analysis demonstrated an association between a missense DCLRE1C variant and TCR beta V- and J-gene trimming. Among the sequence variants, a highly shared cluster was likely an artifact of sequencing.

Concerning this clone itself: The antigen is not known.

A multiplex PCR was run with 60 Vbeta primers and 13 Jbeta primers. This table comes from immunoSEQ multiplex PCR, and its TCRdb copy is limited to in-frame clones, with some not included. In the table there are over 70,000 clones, about 70% of which are singletons. This receptor was identified in a woman between 45 and 65 years old in good health and CMV-seropositive. The sequencing input was PBMCs. The chain links TRBV5-6 to TRBJ2-7; D perhaps matches TRBD2 (5 bases). CDR3 amino acids: CASSPVAGEQYF. The CDR3 coding sequence is TGTGCCAGCAGCCCCGTTGCGGGCGAGCAGTACTTC.